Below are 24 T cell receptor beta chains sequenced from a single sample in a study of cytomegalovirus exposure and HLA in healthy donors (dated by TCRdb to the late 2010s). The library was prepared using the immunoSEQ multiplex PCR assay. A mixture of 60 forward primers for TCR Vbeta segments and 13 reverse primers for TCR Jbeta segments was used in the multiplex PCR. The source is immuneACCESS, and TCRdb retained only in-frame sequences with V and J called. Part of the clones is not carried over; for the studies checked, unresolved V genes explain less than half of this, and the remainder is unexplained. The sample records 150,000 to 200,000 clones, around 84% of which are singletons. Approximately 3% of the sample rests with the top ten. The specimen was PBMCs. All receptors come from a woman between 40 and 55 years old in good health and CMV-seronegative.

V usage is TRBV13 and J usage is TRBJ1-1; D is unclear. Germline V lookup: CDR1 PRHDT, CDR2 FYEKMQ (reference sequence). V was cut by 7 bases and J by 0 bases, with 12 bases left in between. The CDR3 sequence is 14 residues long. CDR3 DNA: TGTGCCAGCAAGTGGGCGGGAGTGAACACTGAAGCTTTCTTT. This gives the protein CASKWAGVNTEAFF.

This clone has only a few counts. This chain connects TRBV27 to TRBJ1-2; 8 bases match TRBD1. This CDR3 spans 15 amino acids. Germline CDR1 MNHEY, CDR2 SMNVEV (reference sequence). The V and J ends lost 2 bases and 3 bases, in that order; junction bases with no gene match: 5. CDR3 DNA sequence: TGTGCCAGCAGTTTAGAGGCAGGGGGCTACTATGGCTACACCTTC. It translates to CASSLEAGGYYGYTF.

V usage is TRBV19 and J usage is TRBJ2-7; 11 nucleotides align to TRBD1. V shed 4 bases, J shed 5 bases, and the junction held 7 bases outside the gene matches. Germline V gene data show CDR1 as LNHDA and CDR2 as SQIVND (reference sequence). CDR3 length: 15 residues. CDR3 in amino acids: CASSSRTGGGHEQYF. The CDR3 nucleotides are TGTGCCAGTAGTAGCAGGACAGGGGGCGGCCACGAGCAGTACTTC.

The CDR3 is CASRPSLATGEQYF. The CDR3 DNA reads as TGTGCCAGCAGGCCCTCTCTAGCGACGGGAGAGCAGTACTTC. This chain uses TRBV27 with TRBJ2-7; TRBD2 is a possible D gene (6 bases). V dropped 6 bases and J dropped 7 bases, with 19 bases sitting between them. Germline assignment: CDR1 MNHEY and CDR2 SMNVEV (reference sequence). The CDR3 runs 14 residues.

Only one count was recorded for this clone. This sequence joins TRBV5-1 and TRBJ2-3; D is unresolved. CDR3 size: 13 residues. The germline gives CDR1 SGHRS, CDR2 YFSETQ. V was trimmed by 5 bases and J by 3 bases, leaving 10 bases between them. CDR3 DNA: TGCGCCAGCAGTGGGCTTTATACAGATACGCAGTATTTT. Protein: CASSGLYTDTQYF. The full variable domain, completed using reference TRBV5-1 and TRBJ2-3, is KAGVTQTPRYLIKTRGQQVTLSCSPISGHRSVSWYQQTPGQGLQFLFEYFSETQRNKGNFPGRFSGRQFSNSRSEMNVSTLELGDSALYLCASSGLYTDTQYFGPGTRLTVL.

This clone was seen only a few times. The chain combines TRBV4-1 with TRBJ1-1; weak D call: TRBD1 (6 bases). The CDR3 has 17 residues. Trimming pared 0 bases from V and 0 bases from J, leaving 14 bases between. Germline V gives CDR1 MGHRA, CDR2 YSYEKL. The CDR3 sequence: CASSQDPGQRLNTEAFF. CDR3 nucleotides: TGCGCCAGCAGCCAAGATCCGGGACAACGCCTGAACACTGAAGCTTTCTTT.

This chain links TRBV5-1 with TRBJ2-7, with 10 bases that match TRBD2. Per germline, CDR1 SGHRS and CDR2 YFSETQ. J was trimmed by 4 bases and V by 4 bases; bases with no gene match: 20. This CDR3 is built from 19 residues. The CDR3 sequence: CASSPGTVNLETSGYEQYF. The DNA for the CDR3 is TGCGCCAGCAGCCCCGGGACAGTTAACTTAGAGACTAGCGGGTACGAGCAGTACTTC.

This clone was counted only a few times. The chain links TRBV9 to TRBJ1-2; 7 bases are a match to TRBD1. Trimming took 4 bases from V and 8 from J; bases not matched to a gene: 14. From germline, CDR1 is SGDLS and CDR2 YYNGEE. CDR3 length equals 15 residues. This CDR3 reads CASSTTGAFLGGYTF. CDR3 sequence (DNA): TGTGCCAGCAGCACTACAGGGGCCTTCTTAGGCGGCTACACCTTC.

CDR3 in amino acids: CASSTAGGSTDTQYF. As DNA, the CDR3 is TGCGCCAGCAGCACAGCGGGGGGGAGCACAGATACGCAGTATTTT. This chain uses TRBV5-1 with TRBJ2-3, with 10 bases fitting TRBD2. The trim removed 4 bases at V and 0 bases at J, leaving 2 bases unmatched. Germline V gene lookup returns CDR1 SGHRS and CDR2 YFSETQ. The CDR3 is made up of 15 amino acids.

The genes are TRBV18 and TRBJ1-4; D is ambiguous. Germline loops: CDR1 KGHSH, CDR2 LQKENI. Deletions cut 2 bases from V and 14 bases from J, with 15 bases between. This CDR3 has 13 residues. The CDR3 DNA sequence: TGTGCCAGCTCACCAGGTGGGCCAGAAGAGCTGTTTTTT. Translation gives CASSPGGPEELFF.

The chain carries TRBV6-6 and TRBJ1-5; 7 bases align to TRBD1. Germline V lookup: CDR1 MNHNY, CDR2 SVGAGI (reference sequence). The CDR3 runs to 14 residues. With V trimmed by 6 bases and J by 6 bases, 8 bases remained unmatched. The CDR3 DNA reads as TGTGCCAGCAGGGCAGGGGGATCGCCTCAGCCCCAGCATTTT. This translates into CASRAGGSPQPQHF.

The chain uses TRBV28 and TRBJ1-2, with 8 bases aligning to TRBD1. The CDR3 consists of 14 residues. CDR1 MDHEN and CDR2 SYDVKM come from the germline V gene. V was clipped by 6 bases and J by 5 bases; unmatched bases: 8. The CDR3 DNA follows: TGTGCCAGCAGGACCCCTACAGGGGGGTATGGCTACACCTTC. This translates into CASRTPTGGYGYTF.

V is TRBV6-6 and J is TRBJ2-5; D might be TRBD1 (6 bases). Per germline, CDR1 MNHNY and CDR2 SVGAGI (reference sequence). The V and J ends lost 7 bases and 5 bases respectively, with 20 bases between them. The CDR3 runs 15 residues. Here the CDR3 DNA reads TGTGCCAGCAACGACGACAGGTGGGGTAGGGAGACCCAGTACTTC. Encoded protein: CASNDDRWGRETQYF.

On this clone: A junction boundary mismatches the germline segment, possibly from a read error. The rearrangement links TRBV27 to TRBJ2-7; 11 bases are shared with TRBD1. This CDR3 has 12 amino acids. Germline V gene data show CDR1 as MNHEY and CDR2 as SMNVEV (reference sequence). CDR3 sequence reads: CASGDRGYGQYF. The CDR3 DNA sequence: TGTGCCAGCGGGGACAGGGGGTACGGGCAGTACTTC.

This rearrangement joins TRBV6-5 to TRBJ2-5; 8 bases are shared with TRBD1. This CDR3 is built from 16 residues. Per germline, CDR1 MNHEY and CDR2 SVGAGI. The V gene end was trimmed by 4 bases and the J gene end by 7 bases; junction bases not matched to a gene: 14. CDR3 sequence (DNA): TGTGCCAGCAGTTCCATCGGGACAGGCACGCGAGTGACCCAGTACTTC. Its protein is CASSSIGTGTRVTQYF.

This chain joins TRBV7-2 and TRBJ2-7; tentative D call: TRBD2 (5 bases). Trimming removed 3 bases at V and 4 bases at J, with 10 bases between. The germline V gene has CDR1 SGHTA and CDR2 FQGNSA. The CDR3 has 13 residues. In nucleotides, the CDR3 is TGTGCCAGCAGCTTCTATAGCGTTTACGAGCAGTACTTC. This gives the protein CASSFYSVYEQYF.

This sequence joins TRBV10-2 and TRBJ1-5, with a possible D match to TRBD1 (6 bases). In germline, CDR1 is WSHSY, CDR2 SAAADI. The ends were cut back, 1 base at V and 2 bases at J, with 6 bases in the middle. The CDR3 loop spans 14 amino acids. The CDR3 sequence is CASSEYRGNQPQHF. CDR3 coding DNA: TGCGCCAGCAGTGAGTACAGGGGCAATCAGCCCCAGCATTTT.

The CDR3 sequence is CASSDPGTEAFF. CDR3 DNA: TGTGCCAGCAGTGATCCCGGTACTGAAGCTTTCTTT. The chain links TRBV2 to TRBJ1-1, with D unresolved. The CDR3 has 12 residues. The germline gives CDR1 SNHLY, CDR2 FYNNEI. V was cut by 3 bases and J by 5 bases, with 7 bases left in between.

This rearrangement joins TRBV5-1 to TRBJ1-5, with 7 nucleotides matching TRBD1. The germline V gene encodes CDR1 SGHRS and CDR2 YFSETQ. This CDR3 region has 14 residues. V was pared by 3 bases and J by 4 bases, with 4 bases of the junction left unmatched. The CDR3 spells CASSSGQTNQPQHF. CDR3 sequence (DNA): TGCGCCAGCAGCTCGGGACAGACAAATCAGCCCCAGCATTTT.

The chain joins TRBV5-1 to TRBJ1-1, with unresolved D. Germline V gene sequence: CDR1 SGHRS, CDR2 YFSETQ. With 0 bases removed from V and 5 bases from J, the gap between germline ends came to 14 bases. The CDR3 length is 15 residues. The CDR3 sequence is CASSLGLGVETEAFF. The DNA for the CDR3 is TGCGCCAGCAGCTTGGGTCTGGGAGTAGAAACTGAAGCTTTCTTT.

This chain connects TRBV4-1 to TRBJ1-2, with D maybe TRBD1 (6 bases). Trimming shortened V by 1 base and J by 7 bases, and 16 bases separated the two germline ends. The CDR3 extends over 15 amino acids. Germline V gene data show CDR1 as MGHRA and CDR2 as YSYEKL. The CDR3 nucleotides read TGCGCCAGCAGCCAAGGGGGGAGGGGGTCTTTTGGCTACACCTTC. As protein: CASSQGGRGSFGYTF.

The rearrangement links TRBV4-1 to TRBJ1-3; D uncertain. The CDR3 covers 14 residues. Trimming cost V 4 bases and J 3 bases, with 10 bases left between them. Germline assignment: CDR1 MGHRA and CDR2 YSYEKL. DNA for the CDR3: TGCGCCAGCAGCCTGGCCGCGGGTGGAAACACCATATATTTT. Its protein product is CASSLAAGGNTIYF.

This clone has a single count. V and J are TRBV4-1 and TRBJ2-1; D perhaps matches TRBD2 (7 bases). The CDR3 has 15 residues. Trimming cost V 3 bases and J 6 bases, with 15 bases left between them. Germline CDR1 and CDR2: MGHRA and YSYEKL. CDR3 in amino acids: CASSHGGGIGNEQFF. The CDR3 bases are TGCGCCAGCAGCCATGGGGGGGGCATCGGCAATGAGCAGTTCTTC.

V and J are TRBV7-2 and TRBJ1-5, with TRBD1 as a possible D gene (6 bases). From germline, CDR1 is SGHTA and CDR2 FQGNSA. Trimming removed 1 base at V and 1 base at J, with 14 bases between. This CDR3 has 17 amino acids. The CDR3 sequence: CASSLVGTGMSNQPQHF. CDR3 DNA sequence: TGTGCCAGCAGCTTAGTTGGAACAGGGATGAGCAATCAGCCCCAGCATTTT.